The following is a T cell receptor beta chain sequence with its context. These data come from a study of T cell changes during pregnancy in multiple sclerosis. Sequencing used immunoSEQ multiplex PCR; TCRdb keeps in-frame clones, though not all of them. The repertoire holds about 35,000 clones, with roughly 90% as singletons. CDR3 length equals 15 residues. Unmatched junction bases numbered 11, after V lost 6 bases and J lost 8 bases. CDR1 and CDR2 from the germline V gene are MNHEY and SVGAGI. The sample in question was CD4+ T cells from peripheral blood mononuclear cells, obtained after pregnancy. The clonotype originates from a female donor in good health, enrolled as a control in a pregnancy study. V usage is TRBV6-5 and J usage is TRBJ1-4, with 8 positions matching TRBD1. CDR3 sequence: CASRRTRGQGEKLFF. CDR3 nucleotide sequence: TGTGCCAGCAGACGGACCAGGGGGCAAGGAGAAAAACTGTTTTTT.